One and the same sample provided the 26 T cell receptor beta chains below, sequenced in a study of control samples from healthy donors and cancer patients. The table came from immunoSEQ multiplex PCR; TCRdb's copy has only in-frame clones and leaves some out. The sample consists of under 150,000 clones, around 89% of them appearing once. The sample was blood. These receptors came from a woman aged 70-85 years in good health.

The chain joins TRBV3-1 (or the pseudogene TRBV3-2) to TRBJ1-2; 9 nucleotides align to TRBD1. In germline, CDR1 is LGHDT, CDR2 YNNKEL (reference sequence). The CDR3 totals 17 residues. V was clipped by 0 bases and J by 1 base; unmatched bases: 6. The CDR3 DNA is TGTGCCAGCAGCCAAGAGGGACAGGGAAGGATTAACTATGGCTACACCTTC. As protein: CASSQEGQGRINYGYTF.

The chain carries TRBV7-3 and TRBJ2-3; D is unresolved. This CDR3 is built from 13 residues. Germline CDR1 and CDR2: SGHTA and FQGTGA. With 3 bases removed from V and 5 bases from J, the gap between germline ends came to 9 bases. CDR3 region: CASSFQHGDTQYF. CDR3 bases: TGTGCCAGCAGCTTCCAACACGGAGATACGCAGTATTTT.

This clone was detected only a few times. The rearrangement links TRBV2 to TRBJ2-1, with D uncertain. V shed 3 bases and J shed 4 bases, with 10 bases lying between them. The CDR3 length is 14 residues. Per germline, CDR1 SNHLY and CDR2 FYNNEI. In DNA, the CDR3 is TGTGCCAGCAGTGATAGACTTGTTTACAATGAGCAGTTCTTC. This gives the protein CASSDRLVYNEQFF. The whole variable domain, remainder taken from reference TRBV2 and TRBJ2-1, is EPEVTQTPSHQVTQMGQEVILRCVPISNHLYFYWYRQILGQKVEFLVSFYNNEISEKSEIFDDQFSVERPDGSNFTLKIRSTKLEDSAMYFCASSDRLVYNEQFFGPGTRLTVL.

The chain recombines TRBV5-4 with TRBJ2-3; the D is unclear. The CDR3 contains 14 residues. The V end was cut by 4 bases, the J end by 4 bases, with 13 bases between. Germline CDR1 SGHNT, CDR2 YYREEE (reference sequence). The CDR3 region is CASSEGTGADTQYF. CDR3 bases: TGTGCCAGCAGCGAAGGTACTGGGGCAGATACGCAGTATTTT.

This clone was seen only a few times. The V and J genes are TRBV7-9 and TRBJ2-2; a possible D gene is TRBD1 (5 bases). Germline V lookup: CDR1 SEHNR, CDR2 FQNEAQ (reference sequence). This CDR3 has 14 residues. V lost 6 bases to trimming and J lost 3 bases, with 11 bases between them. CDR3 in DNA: TGTGCCAGCAGTACGGACACTTACACCGGGGAGCTGTTTTTT. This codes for CASSTDTYTGELFF.

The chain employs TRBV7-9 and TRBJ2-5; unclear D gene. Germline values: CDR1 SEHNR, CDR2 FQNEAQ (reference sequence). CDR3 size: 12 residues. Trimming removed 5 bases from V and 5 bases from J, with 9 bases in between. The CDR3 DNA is TGTGCCAGCAGCCTCCTCGGGGAGACCCAGTACTTC. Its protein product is CASSLLGETQYF.

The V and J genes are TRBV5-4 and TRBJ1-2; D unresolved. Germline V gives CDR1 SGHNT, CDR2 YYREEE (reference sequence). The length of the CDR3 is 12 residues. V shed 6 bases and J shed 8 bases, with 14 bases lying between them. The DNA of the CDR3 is TGTGCCAGCATTTCGGGTCTGGGGGGCTACACCTTC. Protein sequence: CASISGLGGYTF.

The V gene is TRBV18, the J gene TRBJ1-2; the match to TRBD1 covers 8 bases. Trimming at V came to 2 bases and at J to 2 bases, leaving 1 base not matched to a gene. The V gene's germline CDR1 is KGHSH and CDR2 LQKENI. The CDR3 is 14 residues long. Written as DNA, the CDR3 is TGTGCCAGCTCACCAGGGACAGGAAACTATGGCTACACCTTC. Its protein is CASSPGTGNYGYTF.

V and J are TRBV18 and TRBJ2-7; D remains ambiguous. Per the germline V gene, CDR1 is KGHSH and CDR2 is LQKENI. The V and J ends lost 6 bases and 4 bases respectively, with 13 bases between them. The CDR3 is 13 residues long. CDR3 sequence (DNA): TGTGCCAGCTCCCAATCCGCGAGTTACGAGCAGTACTTC. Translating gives CASSQSASYEQYF.

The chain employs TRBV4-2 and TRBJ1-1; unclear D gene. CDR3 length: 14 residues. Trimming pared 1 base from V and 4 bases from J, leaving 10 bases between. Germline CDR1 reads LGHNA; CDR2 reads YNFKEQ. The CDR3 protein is CASSQAYGPTEAFF. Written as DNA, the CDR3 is TGTGCCAGCAGCCAAGCTTATGGGCCCACTGAAGCTTTCTTT.

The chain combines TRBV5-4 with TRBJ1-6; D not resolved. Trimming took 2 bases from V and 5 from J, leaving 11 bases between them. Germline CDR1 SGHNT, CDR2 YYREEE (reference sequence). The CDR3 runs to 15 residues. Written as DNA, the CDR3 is TGTGCCAGCAGCTTTGGCTGGAGGGATAATTCACCCCTCCACTTT. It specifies CASSFGWRDNSPLHF.

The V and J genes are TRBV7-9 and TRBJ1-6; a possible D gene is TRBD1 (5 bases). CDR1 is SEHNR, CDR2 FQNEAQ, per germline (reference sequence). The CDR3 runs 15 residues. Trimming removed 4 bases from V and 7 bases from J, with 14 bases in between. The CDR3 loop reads CASSWTSGRNSPLHF. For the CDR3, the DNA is TGTGCCAGCAGCTGGACGTCAGGGCGCAATTCACCCCTCCACTTT.

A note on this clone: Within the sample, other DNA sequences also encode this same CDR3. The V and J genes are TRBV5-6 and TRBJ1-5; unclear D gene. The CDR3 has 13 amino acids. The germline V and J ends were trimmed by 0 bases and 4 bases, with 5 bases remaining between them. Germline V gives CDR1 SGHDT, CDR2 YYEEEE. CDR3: CASSLGRNQPQHF. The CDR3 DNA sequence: TGTGCCAGCAGCTTGGGGCGAAATCAGCCCCAGCATTTT.

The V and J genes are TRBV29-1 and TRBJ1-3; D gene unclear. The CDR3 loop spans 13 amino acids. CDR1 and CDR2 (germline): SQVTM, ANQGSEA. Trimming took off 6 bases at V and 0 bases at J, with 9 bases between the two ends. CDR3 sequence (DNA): TGCAGCGTCAATCTCCGCTCTGGAAACACCATATATTTT. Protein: CSVNLRSGNTIYF.

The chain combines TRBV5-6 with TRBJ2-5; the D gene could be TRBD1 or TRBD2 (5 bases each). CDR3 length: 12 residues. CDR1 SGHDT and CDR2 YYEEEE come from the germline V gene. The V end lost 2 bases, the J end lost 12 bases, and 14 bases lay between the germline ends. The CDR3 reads CASSFQWDGEYF. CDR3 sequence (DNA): TGTGCCAGCAGCTTCCAGTGGGACGGAGAGTACTTC.

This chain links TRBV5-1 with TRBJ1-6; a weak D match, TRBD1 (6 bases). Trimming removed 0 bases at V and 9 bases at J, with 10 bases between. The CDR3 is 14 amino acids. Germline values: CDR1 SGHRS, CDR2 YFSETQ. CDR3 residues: CASSLAGAGSPLHF. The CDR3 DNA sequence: TGCGCCAGCAGCTTGGCAGGGGCCGGTTCACCCCTCCACTTT. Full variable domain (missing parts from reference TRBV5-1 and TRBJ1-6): KAGVTQTPRYLIKTRGQQVTLSCSPISGHRSVSWYQQTPGQGLQFLFEYFSETQRNKGNFPGRFSGRQFSNSRSEMNVSTLELGDSALYLCASSLAGAGSPLHFGNGTRLTVT.

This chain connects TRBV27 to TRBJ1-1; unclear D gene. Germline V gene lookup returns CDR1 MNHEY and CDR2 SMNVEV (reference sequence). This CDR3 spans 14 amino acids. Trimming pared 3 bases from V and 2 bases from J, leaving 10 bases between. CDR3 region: CASSFAEGNTEAFF. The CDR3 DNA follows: TGTGCCAGCAGTTTTGCCGAGGGAAACACTGAAGCTTTCTTT.

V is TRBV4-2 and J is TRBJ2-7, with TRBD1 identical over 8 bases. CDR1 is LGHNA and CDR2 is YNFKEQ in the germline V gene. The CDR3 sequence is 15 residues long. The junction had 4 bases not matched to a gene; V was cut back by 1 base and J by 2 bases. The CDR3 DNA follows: TGTGCCAGCAGCCAAGTAGGACAGGGAACCTACGAGCAGTACTTC. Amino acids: CASSQVGQGTYEQYF.

For the CDR3, the DNA is TGTGCCGCCCGAGGGGGGACAGGGGGTTTTCGTGGTCAGCCCCAGCATTTT. This gives the protein CAARGGTGGFRGQPQHF. The chain has TRBV28 and TRBJ1-5; 11 nucleotides line up with TRBD1. Germline CDR1 is MDHEN and CDR2 is SYDVKM. The V gene end was trimmed by 11 bases and the J gene end by 6 bases; junction bases not matched to a gene: 18. The CDR3 totals 17 residues.

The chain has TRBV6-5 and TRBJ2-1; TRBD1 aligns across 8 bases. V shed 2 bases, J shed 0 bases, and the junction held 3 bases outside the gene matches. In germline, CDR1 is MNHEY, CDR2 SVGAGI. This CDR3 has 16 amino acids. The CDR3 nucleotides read TGTGCCAGCAGTTACGCACAGGGGGGCTCCTACAATGAGCAGTTCTTC. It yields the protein CASSYAQGGSYNEQFF.

CDR3 sequence reads: CASSLDSNYGYTF. The CDR3 DNA is TGTGCCAGCAGCTTGGACTCAAACTATGGCTACACCTTC. The genes are TRBV7-8 and TRBJ1-2; D is undetermined. Trimming took off 3 bases at V and 2 bases at J, with 7 bases between the two ends. The CDR3 is 13 residues long. Germline V gene data show CDR1 as SGHVS and CDR2 as FQNEAQ.

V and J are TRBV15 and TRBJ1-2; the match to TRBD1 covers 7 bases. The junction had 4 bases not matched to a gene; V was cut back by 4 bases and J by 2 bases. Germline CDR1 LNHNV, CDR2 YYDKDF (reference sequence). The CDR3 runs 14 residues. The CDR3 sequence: CATSITGVNYGYTF. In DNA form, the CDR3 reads TGTGCCACCAGCATAACAGGGGTGAACTATGGCTACACCTTC.

The CDR3 sequence is CASTPIGALATEAFF. The CDR3 region has the DNA TGCGCCAGCACCCCGATTGGGGCTTTGGCCACTGAAGCTTTCTTT. The chain joins TRBV5-1 to TRBJ1-1; the D gene is possibly TRBD1 (5 bases). CDR1 is SGHRS and CDR2 is YFSETQ in the germline V gene. V was cut by 6 bases and J by 4 bases, with 19 bases left in between. The CDR3 has 15 residues. Combining the CDR3 with reference TRBV5-1 and TRBJ1-1 gives the whole variable domain KAGVTQTPRYLIKTRGQQVTLSCSPISGHRSVSWYQQTPGQGLQFLFEYFSETQRNKGNFPGRFSGRQFSNSRSEMNVSTLELGDSALYLCASTPIGALATEAFFGQGTRLTVV.

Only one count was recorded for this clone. CDR3 region: CASSGTGTGHTEAFF. CDR3 DNA: TGTGCCAGCAGCGGGACCGGGACAGGGCATACTGAAGCTTTCTTT. V gene TRBV5-6 combines with J gene TRBJ1-1, with TRBD1 matching 9 bases. With V trimmed by 4 bases and J by 5 bases, 9 bases remained unmatched. Germline CDR1 is SGHDT and CDR2 is YYEEEE. This CDR3 is 15 amino acids long. Looking up the rest from reference TRBV5-6 and TRBJ1-1 gives the full variable domain: DAGVTQSPTHLIKTRGQQVTLRCSPKSGHDTVSWYQQALGQGPQFIFQYYEEEERQRGNFPDRFSGHQFPNYSSELNVNALLLGDSALYLCASSGTGTGHTEAFFGQGTRLTVV.

The CDR3 spells CASRQGSSNQPQHF. For the CDR3, the DNA is TGTGCCAGCAGACAGGGCTCTAGCAATCAGCCCCAGCATTTT. The rearrangement uses TRBV2 and TRBJ1-5, with TRBD1 as a possible D gene (6 bases). CDR1 and CDR2 from the germline V gene are SNHLY and FYNNEI. Trimming stripped 6 bases from V and 0 bases from J, with 9 bases between. This CDR3 has 14 amino acids.

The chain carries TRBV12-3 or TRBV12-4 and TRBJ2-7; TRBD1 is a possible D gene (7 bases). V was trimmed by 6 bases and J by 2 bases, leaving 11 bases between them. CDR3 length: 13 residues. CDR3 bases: TGTGCCAGCAGCTCCAGGGGGGCCTACGAGCAGTACTTC. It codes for CASSSRGAYEQYF.